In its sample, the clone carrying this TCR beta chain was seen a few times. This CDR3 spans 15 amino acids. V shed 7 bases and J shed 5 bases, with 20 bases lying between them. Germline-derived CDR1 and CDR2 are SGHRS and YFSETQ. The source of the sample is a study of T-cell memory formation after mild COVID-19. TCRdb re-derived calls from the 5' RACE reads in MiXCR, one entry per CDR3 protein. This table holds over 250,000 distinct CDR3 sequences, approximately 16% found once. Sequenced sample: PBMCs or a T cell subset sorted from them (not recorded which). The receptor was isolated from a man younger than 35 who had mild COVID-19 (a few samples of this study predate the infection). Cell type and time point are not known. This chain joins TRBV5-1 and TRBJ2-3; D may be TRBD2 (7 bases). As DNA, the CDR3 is TGCGCCAGCCAGACTACGGGGGGCCAGATAGATACGCAGTATTTT. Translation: CASQTTGGQIDTQYF.